One and the same sample provided the 25 T cell receptor beta chains below, sequenced in a study of molecular identifiers for immune sequencing clone quantification. TCRdb redid the calling of the PCR reads with MiXCR, one entry per CDR3 protein. The sample holds around 470,000 distinct CDR3 sequences; 25% are singletons and the top ten take around 0.8%. Sequenced: naive CD8+ T cells from blood, with Jurkat cell RNA spiked in. Subset described: FACS-sorted CD8+CD4-CCR7+CD45RA+ naive T cells. The source is a human donor in good health. Some libraries in this study had Jurkat cell RNA spiked in.

This clonotype was found a few times. The chain is built from TRBV21-1 and TRBJ2-7. TRBV21-1 is noted as a pseudogene. The CDR3 loop spans 13 amino acids. The CDR3 nucleotides are TGTGCCAGCAGCATAGAAGTAGGTTACGAGCAGTACTTC. Amino acids: CASSIEVGYEQYF.

This clonotype was counted between two and nine times. The chain uses TRBV3-1 and TRBJ2-2, with 9 bases fitting TRBD1. J was trimmed by 3 bases and V by 2 bases; bases with no gene match: 4. CDR3 length equals 16 residues. Germline CDR1 LGHDT, CDR2 YNNKEL (reference sequence). The CDR3 spells CASSQRTGGDTGELFF. DNA for the CDR3: TGTGCCAGCAGCCAAAGAACAGGGGGCGACACCGGGGAGCTGTTTTTT. Full variable domain (outside the CDR3, taken from reference TRBV3-1 and TRBJ2-2): DTAVSQTPKYLVTQMGNDKSIKCEQNLGHDTMYWYKQDSKKFLKIMFSYNNKELIINETVPNRFSPKSPDKAHLNLHINSLELGDSAVYFCASSQRTGGDTGELFFGEGSRLTVL.

In regard to this clonotype: A read error may explain this, as a much larger clone is one base away. The rearrangement uses TRBV3-1 and TRBJ2-7, with a weak D call TRBD2 (5 bases). The CDR3 covers 15 residues. CDR1 is LGHDT and CDR2 is YNNKEL in the germline V gene (reference sequence). The CDR3 here is CASSHTGRGVYGQYF. Written as DNA, the CDR3 is TGTGCCAGCAGCCACACTGGACGGGGAGTCTACGGGCAGTACTTC.

Only a few counts were recorded for this clonotype. The chain couples TRBV4-2 to TRBJ2-7; TRBD2 agrees at 8 bases. Germline V gene lookup returns CDR1 LGHNA and CDR2 YNFKEQ. Germline trimming cut 2 bases from V and 2 bases from J; bases unmatched to any gene: 2. This CDR3 has 14 residues. CDR3 sequence reads: CASSQRGLAYEQYF. CDR3 coding DNA: TGTGCCAGCAGCCAACGGGGACTAGCCTACGAGCAGTACTTC.

The gene calls are TRBV6-2 or TRBV6-3 and TRBJ1-5; perhaps TRBD1 as D (6 bases). From germline, CDR1 is MNHEY and CDR2 SVGEGT. Trimming removed 5 bases at V and 10 bases at J, with 21 bases between. The CDR3 covers 15 residues. The CDR3: CASSQSLGGHLPQHF. CDR3 nucleotides: TGTGCCAGCAGTCAATCGCTCGGGGGGCACCTACCCCAGCATTTT.

This chain connects TRBV14 to TRBJ1-3; D gene unclear. Germline CDR1 reads SGHDN; CDR2 reads FVKESK. The CDR3 extends over 14 amino acids. With 1 base removed from V and 4 bases from J, the gap between germline ends came to 8 bases. The CDR3 is CASSQGHFGNTIYF. CDR3 DNA: TGTGCCAGCAGCCAAGGTCACTTCGGAAACACCATATATTTT.

The chain uses TRBV5-1 and TRBJ2-1, with a tentative D call TRBD1 (6 bases). V was cut by 5 bases and J by 9 bases, with 12 bases left in between. CDR1 SGHRS and CDR2 YFSETQ come from the germline V gene. The CDR3 spans 12 residues. The CDR3 nucleotides are TGCGCCAGCAGTACAGGGTTGAGTGAGCAGTTCTTC. Translating gives CASSTGLSEQFF. Supplemented by reference TRBV5-1 and TRBJ2-1, the full variable domain reads KAGVTQTPRYLIKTRGQQVTLSCSPISGHRSVSWYQQTPGQGLQFLFEYFSETQRNKGNFPGRFSGRQFSNSRSEMNVSTLELGDSALYLCASSTGLSEQFFGPGTRLTVL.

The chain employs TRBV7-8 and TRBJ2-5; 7 positions agree with TRBD2. Per the germline V gene, CDR1 is SGHVS and CDR2 is FQNEAQ. The CDR3 is made up of 15 amino acids. V dropped 5 bases and J dropped 5; count of bases not matched to a gene: 11. The CDR3: CASSQRLAGPETQYF. The CDR3 nucleotides are TGTGCCAGCAGCCAACGACTAGCTGGGCCCGAGACCCAGTACTTC.

A word on this clonotype: Sequence at one end of the junction differs from germline and may be a read error. This chain's CDR3 is CASSNEKDRREPQYF. The CDR3 DNA reads TGTGCCAGCAGCAATGAAAAGGACAGAAGAGAGCCCCAGTACTTC. The chain combines TRBV7-2 with TRBJ2-5; perhaps TRBD1 as D (6 bases). Germline V lookup: CDR1 SGHTA, CDR2 FQGNSA. The CDR3 has 15 residues. Full variable domain (missing parts from reference TRBV7-2 and TRBJ2-5): GAGVSQSPSNKVTEKGKDVELRCDPISGHTALYWYRQSLGQGLEFLIYFQGNSAPDKSGLPSDRFSAERTGGSVSTLTIQRTQQEDSAVYLCASSNEKDRREPQYFGPGTRLLVL.

At least ten counts were recorded for this clonotype. V usage is TRBV9 and J usage is TRBJ2-3; TRBD1 or TRBD2 may be the D gene (6 bases each). The CDR3 sequence is 14 residues long. Trimming removed 0 bases from V and 4 bases from J, with 9 bases in between. Germline lookup yields CDR1 SGDLS and CDR2 YYNGEE. The CDR3: CASSVGGAPDTQYF. The DNA for the CDR3 is TGTGCCAGCAGCGTAGGGGGGGCCCCAGATACGCAGTATTTT.

The chain employs TRBV6-5 and TRBJ2-3; 13 bases are shared with TRBD2. V gave up 4 bases and J gave up 6 bases; unmatched junction bases: 7. Germline CDR1 is MNHEY and CDR2 is SVGAGI. The CDR3 extends over 16 amino acids. Here the CDR3 reads CASSSRTSGSRDTQYF. CDR3 coding DNA: TGTGCCAGCAGTTCCCGGACTAGCGGGAGCCGGGATACGCAGTATTTT.

The CDR3 reads CASSESGGLIYEQYF. The CDR3 bases are TGTGCCAGCAGTGAATCAGGGGGCCTTATCTACGAGCAGTACTTC. The genes are TRBV2 and TRBJ2-7, with 8 bases fitting TRBD1. The V segment lost 2 bases and the J segment 3 bases; nucleotides outside the gene matches: 6. The CDR3 contains 15 residues. Germline V gene lookup returns CDR1 SNHLY and CDR2 FYNNEI.

Remarks on this clonotype: A much larger clone differs by one base, so this may be a read error. The J gene is TRBJ1-1, the V gene TRBV6-2 or TRBV6-3; unclear D gene. The CDR3 has 13 amino acids. Germline lookup yields CDR1 MNHEY and CDR2 SVGEGT. V was shortened by 8 bases and J by 3 bases, with 13 bases between the two germline ends. The CDR3 bases are TGTGCCAGCCAAATGGGCCGGGACACTGAAGCTTTCTTT. Translation: CASQMGRDTEAFF.

This clonotype has only one observation. Being one base from a much bigger clone, this may be a read error. The conserved phenylalanine or tryptophan normally closing the CDR3 is absent here, so this likely arose from a read error. This chain joins TRBV27 and TRBJ2-3, with TRBD1 as a possible D gene (5 bases). Trimming left V 2 bases short and J 4 bases short, with 13 bases between. Germline CDR1 and CDR2: MNHEY and SMNVEV (reference sequence). This CDR3 is built from 15 residues. The CDR3 coding sequence is TGTGCCAGCAGTTTACAGGGCCTCTACGCAGATACGCAGTATATT. It translates to CASSLQGLYADTQYI.

V gene TRBV7-2 combines with J gene TRBJ2-1; 12 bases agree with TRBD2. Looked up from germline, CDR1 is SGHTA and CDR2 is FQGNSA. The trim removed 5 bases at V and 6 bases at J, leaving 5 bases unmatched. This CDR3 has 15 amino acids. The CDR3 DNA is TGTGCCAGCAGCCCACTACTAGCGGGGGGCAATGAGCAGTTCTTC. Residues: CASSPLLAGGNEQFF.

In its sample, this clonotype was seen a few times. This sequence joins TRBV13 and TRBJ2-2; 10 bases align to TRBD1. Looked up from germline, CDR1 is PRHDT and CDR2 is FYEKMQ (reference sequence). The CDR3 extends over 16 amino acids. Trimming cost V 1 base and J 8 bases; bases outside gene matches: 7. The CDR3 region is CASSLVRQGASGELFF. DNA of the CDR3: TGTGCCAGCAGCTTAGTCCGACAGGGGGCATCGGGGGAGCTGTTTTTT.

There are a few counts of this clonotype. CDR3 bases: TGTGCCTGGAGTGTCGGAGCGAGCTCCTACAATGAGCAGTTCTTC. Translation: CAWSVGASSYNEQFF. The rearrangement joins TRBV30 to TRBJ2-1; the D is unclear. V lost 0 bases, J lost 0 bases, and 9 bases lay in between. The CDR3 is 15 amino acids. Germline V gives CDR1 GTSNPN, CDR2 SVGIG (reference sequence).

V gene TRBV24-1 combines with J gene TRBJ1-5; TRBD1 matches at 9 bases. Germline-derived CDR1 and CDR2 are KGHDR and SFDVKD. Trimming at V came to 4 bases and at J to 6 bases, leaving 15 bases not matched to a gene. The CDR3 length is 18 residues. CDR3 nucleotide sequence: TGTGCCACCAGTGAGCCGGGACAGGGCCACGCCAGATCTCAGCCCCAGCATTTT. This codes for CATSEPGQGHARSQPQHF.

The V call is TRBV5-6, the J call TRBJ2-7; 7 nucleotides agree with TRBD2. CDR1 and CDR2 from the germline V gene are SGHDT and YYEEEE. CDR3 length equals 15 residues. Trimming at V came to 0 bases and at J to 4 bases, leaving 7 bases not matched to a gene. The CDR3 DNA sequence: TGTGCCAGCAGCTTGGGGGGCGGGAGTTGGTACGAGCAGTACTTC. Its translation is CASSLGGGSWYEQYF.

This clonotype was counted only a few times. The chain carries TRBV9 and TRBJ2-1; possibly TRBD1 for D (5 bases). CDR1 and CDR2 from the germline V gene are SGDLS and YYNGEE. This CDR3 has 15 residues. The germline V and J ends were trimmed by 0 bases and 6 bases, with 13 bases remaining between them. CDR3 sequence reads: CASSVGAIDSNEQFF. As DNA, the CDR3 is TGTGCCAGCAGCGTAGGGGCAATCGACAGCAATGAGCAGTTCTTC.

The chain is built from TRBV4-1 and TRBJ1-5; tentative D call: TRBD1 (5 bases). Judging by the DNA end, TRBJ2-3 fits better; the J call may be wrong. Germline V lookup: CDR1 MGHRA, CDR2 YSYEKL. The CDR3 contains 16 residues. Here the CDR3 reads CASSHHTGRGNQPQYF. Written as DNA, the CDR3 is TGCGCCAGCAGCCATCACACGGGTAGGGGCAATCAGCCCCAGTATTTT.

As concerns this clonotype: A single base separates this from a much larger clone, so it may be a read error. The chain uses TRBV14 and TRBJ2-7, with D perhaps matching TRBD1 (6 bases). The CDR3 spans 16 residues. The germline V gene encodes CDR1 SGHDN and CDR2 FVKESK. The CDR3 region is CASSQDVGTRAYEQNF. Here the CDR3 DNA reads TGTGCCAGCAGCCAAGACGTCGGGACACGAGCCTACGAGCAGAACTTC.

The CDR3 DNA reads TGTGCCAACTCAGGGGGCACCGGGGAGCTGTTTTTT. This sequence encodes CANSGGTGELFF. The chain combines TRBV28 with TRBJ2-2; 7 bases are a match to TRBD1. Trimming cost V 10 bases and J 4 bases; bases outside gene matches: 3. Germline CDR1 MDHEN, CDR2 SYDVKM. This CDR3 is built from 12 residues.

The CDR3 region has the DNA TGCGCCAGCAGTCAATCTGCCAGCGGGAGGGGGGGTGAGCAGTTCTTC. Its protein is CASSQSASGRGGEQFF. The rearrangement joins TRBV23-1 to TRBJ2-1, with TRBD2 identical over 10 bases. TRBV23-1 is an ORF, and what it does is uncertain. The length of the CDR3 is 16 residues. V lost 0 bases and J lost 9; bases outside the gene matches: 8.

This clonotype occurred many times. The chain couples TRBV28 to TRBJ1-4; maybe TRBD1 (6 bases). CDR1 and CDR2 (germline): MDHEN, SYDVKM. CDR3 length: 17 amino acids. Trimming took 3 bases from V and 0 from J, leaving 14 bases between them. The CDR3 here is CASSFQTGLATNEKLFF. DNA for the CDR3: TGTGCCAGCAGTTTCCAGACAGGCCTTGCAACTAATGAAAAACTGTTTTTT.